The sequence of this T cell receptor (beta chain) was determined in a study of STAT3 mutations in large granular lymphocyte leukemia. Study outcomes and limitations: At least one immunodominant TCR beta clonotype appeared in every T-cell large granular lymphocyte leukemia patient.

Points on this clone: Its antigen is as yet unknown.

The protocol was immunoSEQ multiplex PCR, while the TCRdb copy is restricted to in-frame clones and leaves out a portion. The sample has roughly 30,000 clones, about 80% seen once; the top ten hold 30%. The germline V gene encodes CDR1 GTSNPN and CDR2 SVGIG (reference sequence). With 6 bases removed from V and 1 base from J, the gap between germline ends came to 16 bases. This CDR3 comprises 14 residues. The receptor comes from a woman in her forties or fifties with T-cell large granular lymphocyte leukemia. Some clones in this sample may be carry-over from other donors' samples. The chain uses TRBV30 and TRBJ2-7; D might be TRBD2 (6 bases). The specimen sequenced was peripheral blood mononuclear cells. The CDR3: CACLPAGPSYEQYF. The CDR3 region has the DNA TGTGCCTGCCTCCCGGCGGGACCTTCCTACGAGCAGTACTTC.